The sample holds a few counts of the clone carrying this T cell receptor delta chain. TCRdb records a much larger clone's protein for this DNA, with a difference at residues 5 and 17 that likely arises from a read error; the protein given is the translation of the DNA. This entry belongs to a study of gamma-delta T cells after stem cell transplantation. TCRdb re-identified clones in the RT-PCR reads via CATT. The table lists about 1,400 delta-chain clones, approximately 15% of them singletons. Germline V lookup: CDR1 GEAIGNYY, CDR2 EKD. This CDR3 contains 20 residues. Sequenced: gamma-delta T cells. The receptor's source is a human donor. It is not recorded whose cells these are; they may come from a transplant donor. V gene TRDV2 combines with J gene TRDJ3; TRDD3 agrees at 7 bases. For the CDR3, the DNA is TGTGCCTGTGACATCGGTCCCTGGGGGTTGAGCTCCTGGGACACCCGACGGATGTTTTTC. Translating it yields CACDIGPWGLSSWDTRRMFF.